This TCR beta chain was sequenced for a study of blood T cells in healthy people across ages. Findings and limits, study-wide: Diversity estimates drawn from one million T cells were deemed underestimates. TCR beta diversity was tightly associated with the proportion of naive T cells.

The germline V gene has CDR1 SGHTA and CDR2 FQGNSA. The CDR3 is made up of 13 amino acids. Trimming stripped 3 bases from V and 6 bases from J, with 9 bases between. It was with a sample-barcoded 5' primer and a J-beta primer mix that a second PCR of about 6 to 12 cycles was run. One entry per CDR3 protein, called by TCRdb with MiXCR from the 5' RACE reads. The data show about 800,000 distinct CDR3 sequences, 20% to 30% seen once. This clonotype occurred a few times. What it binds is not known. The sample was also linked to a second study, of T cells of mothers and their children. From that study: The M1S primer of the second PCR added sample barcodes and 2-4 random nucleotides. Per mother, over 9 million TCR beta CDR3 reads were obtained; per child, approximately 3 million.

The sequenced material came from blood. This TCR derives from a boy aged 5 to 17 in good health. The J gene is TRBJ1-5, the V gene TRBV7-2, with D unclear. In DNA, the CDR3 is TGTGCCAGCAGCTTTTTCGGCTCTCAGCCCCAGCATTTT. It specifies CASSFFGSQPQHF.